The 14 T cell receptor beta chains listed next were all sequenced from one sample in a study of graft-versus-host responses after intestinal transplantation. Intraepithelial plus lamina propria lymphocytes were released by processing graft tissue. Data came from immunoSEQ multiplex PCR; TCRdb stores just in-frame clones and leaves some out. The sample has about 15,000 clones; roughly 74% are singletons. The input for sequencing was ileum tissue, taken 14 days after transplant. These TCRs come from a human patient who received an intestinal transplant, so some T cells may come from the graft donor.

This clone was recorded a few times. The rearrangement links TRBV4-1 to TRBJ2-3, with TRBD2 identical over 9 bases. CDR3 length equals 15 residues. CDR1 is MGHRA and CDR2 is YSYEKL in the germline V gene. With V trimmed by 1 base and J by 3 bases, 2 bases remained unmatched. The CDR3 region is CASSQVLAGTDTQYF. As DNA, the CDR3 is TGCGCCAGCAGCCAAGTTCTAGCGGGAACAGATACGCAGTATTTT.

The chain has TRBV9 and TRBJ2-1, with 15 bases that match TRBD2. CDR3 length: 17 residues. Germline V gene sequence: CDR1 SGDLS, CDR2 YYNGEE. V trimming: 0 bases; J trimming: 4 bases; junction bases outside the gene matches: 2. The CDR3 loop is CASSVVGTSGRYNEQFF. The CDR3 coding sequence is TGTGCCAGCAGCGTAGTTGGGACTAGCGGGAGGTACAATGAGCAGTTCTTC. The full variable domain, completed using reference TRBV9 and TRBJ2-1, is DSGVTQTPKHLITATGQRVTLRCSPRSGDLSVYWYQQSLDQGLQFLIQYYNGEERAKGNILERFSAQQFPDLHSELNLSSLELGDSALYFCASSVVGTSGRYNEQFFGPGTRLTVL.

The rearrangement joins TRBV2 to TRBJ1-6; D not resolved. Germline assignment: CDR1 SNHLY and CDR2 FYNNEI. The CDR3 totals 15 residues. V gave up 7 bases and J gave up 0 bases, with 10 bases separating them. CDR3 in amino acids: CASTQASSYNSPLHF. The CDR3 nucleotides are TGTGCCAGCACTCAGGCTAGCTCCTATAATTCACCCCTCCACTTT. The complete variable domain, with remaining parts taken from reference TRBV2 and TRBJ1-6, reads EPEVTQTPSHQVTQMGQEVILRCVPISNHLYFYWYRQILGQKVEFLVSFYNNEISEKSEIFDDQFSVERPDGSNFTLKIRSTKLEDSAMYFCASTQASSYNSPLHFGNGTRLTVT.

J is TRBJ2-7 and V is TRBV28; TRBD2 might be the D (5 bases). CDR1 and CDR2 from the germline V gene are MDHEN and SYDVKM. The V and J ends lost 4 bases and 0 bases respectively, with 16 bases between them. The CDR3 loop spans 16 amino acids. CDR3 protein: CASSSSESGLSYEQYF. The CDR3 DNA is TGTGCCAGCAGTTCCTCGGAGAGCGGCCTCTCCTACGAGCAGTACTTC. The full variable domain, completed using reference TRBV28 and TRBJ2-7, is DVKVTQSSRYLVKRTGEKVFLECVQDMDHENMFWYRQDPGLGLRLIYFSYDVKMKEKGDIPEGYSVSREKKERFSLILESASTNQTSMYLCASSSSESGLSYEQYFGPGTRLTVT.

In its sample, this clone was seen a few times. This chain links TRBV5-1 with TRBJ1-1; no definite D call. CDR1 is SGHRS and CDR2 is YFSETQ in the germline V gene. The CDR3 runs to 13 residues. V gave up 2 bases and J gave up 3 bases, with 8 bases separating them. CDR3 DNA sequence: TGCGCCAGCAGCTTACCGTCCGACACTGAAGCTTTCTTT. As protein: CASSLPSDTEAFF.

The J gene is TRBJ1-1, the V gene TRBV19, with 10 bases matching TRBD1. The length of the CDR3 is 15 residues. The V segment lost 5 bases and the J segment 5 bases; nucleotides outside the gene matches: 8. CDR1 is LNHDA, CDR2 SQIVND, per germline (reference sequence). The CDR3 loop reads CASSDGQGGKTEAFF. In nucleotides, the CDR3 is TGTGCCAGTAGTGACGGACAGGGGGGTAAAACTGAAGCTTTCTTT.

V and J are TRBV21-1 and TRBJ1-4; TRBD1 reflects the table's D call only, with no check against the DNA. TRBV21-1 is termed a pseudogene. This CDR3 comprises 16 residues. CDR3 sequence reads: CASSKGLDREEEKLFF. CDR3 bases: TGTGCCAGCAGCAAAGGGCTGGACAGGGAAGAGGAAAAACTGTTTTTT.

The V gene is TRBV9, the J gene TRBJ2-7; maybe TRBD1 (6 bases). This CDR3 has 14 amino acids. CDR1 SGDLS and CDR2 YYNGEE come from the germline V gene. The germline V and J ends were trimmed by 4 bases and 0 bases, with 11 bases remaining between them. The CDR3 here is CASSPGQSSYEQYF. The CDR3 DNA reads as TGTGCCAGCAGCCCCGGACAGAGCTCCTACGAGCAGTACTTC.

CDR3 DNA: TGTGCCAGCAGCTTAGATCAGGGAGGGGCCACCGGGGAGCTGTTTTTT. This gives the protein CASSLDQGGATGELFF. The gene calls are TRBV7-9 and TRBJ2-2, with 7 positions matching TRBD2. V lost 1 base to trimming and J lost 4 bases; unmatched junction nucleotides: 6. Germline V gene data show CDR1 as SEHNR and CDR2 as FQNEAQ (reference sequence). The CDR3 has 16 residues.

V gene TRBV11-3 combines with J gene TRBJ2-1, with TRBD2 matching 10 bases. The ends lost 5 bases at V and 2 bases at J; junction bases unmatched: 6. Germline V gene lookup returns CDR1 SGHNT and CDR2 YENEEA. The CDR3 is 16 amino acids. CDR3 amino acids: CASSPRTSGTYNEQFF. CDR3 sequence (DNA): TGTGCCAGCAGCCCCAGGACTAGCGGAACCTACAATGAGCAGTTCTTC.

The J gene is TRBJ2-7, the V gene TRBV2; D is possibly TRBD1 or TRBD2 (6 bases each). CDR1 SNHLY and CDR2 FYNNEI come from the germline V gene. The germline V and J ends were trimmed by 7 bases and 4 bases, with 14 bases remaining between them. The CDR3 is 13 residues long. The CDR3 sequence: CASKGGRGYEQYF. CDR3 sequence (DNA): TGTGCCAGCAAAGGGGGGCGGGGATACGAGCAGTACTTC.

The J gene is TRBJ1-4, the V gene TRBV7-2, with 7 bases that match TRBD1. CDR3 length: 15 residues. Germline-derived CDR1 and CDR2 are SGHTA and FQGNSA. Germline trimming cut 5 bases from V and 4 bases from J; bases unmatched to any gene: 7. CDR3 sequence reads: CASSKNRQGNEKLFF. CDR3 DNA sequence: TGTGCCAGCAGCAAAAACCGACAGGGTAATGAAAAACTGTTTTTT.

CDR3 loop: CASSDSGGATGELFF. The CDR3 DNA follows: TGTGCCAGCAGTGACTCAGGGGGCGCCACCGGGGAGCTGTTTTTT. The chain links TRBV6-4 to TRBJ2-2, with 7 nucleotides matching TRBD1. The CDR3 extends over 15 amino acids. Trimming removed 0 bases from V and 4 bases from J; junction bases left unmatched: 2. Germline values: CDR1 MRHNA, CDR2 SNTAGT.

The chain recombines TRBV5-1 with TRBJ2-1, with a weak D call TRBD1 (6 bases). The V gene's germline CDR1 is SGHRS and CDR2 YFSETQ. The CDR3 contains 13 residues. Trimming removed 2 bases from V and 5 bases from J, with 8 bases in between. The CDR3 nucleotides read TGCGCCAGCAGCTTTAAGGGGGACAATGAGCAGTTCTTC. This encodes CASSFKGDNEQFF.